These 4 T cell receptor beta chains originate from one sample sequenced in a study of early T cells in non-severe SARS-CoV-2 infection (dated by TCRdb to 2020 to 2023). The library was obtained by 5' RACE. Sequenced on a NextSeq 500. TCRdb took the public reads, trimmed them with fastp at Q25, ran MiXCR for clone calling and kept in-frame beta chains. CDR3 protein sequences are deduplicated, and each keeps its most common genes and DNA. Counted in this sample were roughly 83,000 distinct CDR3 sequences; under 11% of them appeared once. The ten largest account for over 7.5% of the sample. Sequenced here: whole blood, sampled at baseline. These receptors all stem from an adult who was a healthcare worker with PCR-confirmed SARS-CoV-2 infection or an uninfected control (not recorded which).

This clonotype showed up many times. The chain carries TRBV2 and TRBJ2-2, with TRBD1 matching 7 bases. The V gene end was trimmed by 5 bases and the J gene end by 6 bases; junction bases not matched to a gene: 6. This CDR3 has 14 residues. Looked up from germline, CDR1 is SNHLY and CDR2 is FYNNEI. CDR3 sequence reads: CASSMGQSSGELFF. DNA of the CDR3: TGTGCCAGCAGTATGGGACAGTCCTCCGGGGAGCTGTTTTTT. Based on the CDR3 plus reference TRBV2 and TRBJ2-2, the full variable domain is EPEVTQTPSHQVTQMGQEVILRCVPISNHLYFYWYRQILGQKVEFLVSFYNNEISEKSEIFDDQFSVERPDGSNFTLKIRSTKLEDSAMYFCASSMGQSSGELFFGEGSRLTVL.

This chain connects TRBV10-2 to TRBJ1-1, with D perhaps matching TRBD1 (5 bases). Deletions cut 5 bases from V and 7 bases from J, with 8 bases between. This CDR3 region has 11 residues. CDR1 is WSHSY, CDR2 SAAADI, per germline. CDR3: CASSFDSEAFF. CDR3 sequence (DNA): TGCGCCAGCAGTTTTGACAGTGAAGCTTTCTTT.

This clonotype was observed at least ten times. This rearrangement joins TRBV7-2 to TRBJ2-7, with D tentatively TRBD1 (6 bases). The germline V gene has CDR1 SGHTA and CDR2 FQGNSA. Trimming took 0 bases from V and 2 from J, leaving 8 bases between them. CDR3 size: 14 residues. This CDR3 reads CASSLAGHAYEQYF. The CDR3 DNA reads TGTGCCAGCAGCTTAGCGGGACATGCCTACGAGCAGTACTTC.

The gene calls are TRBV7-9 and TRBJ2-3; TRBD2 is a possible D gene (6 bases). Trimming left V 5 bases short and J 6 bases short, with 9 bases between. The CDR3 runs to 12 residues. The germline CDR1 and CDR2 sequences are SEHNR and FQNEAQ (reference sequence). Here the CDR3 DNA reads TGTGCCAGCAGCCCTCGGGGGGATACGCAGTATTTT. Its translation: CASSPRGDTQYF.